This TCR beta chain was identified during a study of blood T cells in healthy people across ages. Trimming shortened V by 4 bases and J by 8 bases, and 11 bases separated the two germline ends. The CDR3 runs to 12 residues. Germline assignment: CDR1 SGHVT and CDR2 SQSDAQ. The table lists this clonotype with many counts. A second roughly 6 to 12 cycle PCR used barcoded and J-beta primers. TCRdb redid the calling of the 5' RACE reads with MiXCR, one entry per CDR3 protein. The table includes hundreds of thousands of distinct CDR3 sequences, roughly 26% detected once. The gene calls are TRBV7-4 and TRBJ1-2; D is possibly TRBD1 (5 bases). The sample taken for sequencing was blood. The clonotype was recovered from an elderly woman in good health. CDR3 residues: CASSWDPRGYTF. CDR3 sequence (DNA): TGTGCCAGCAGCTGGGACCCTCGGGGCTACACCTTC.